The 22 T cell receptor beta chains given below trace back to one sample, sequenced in a study of cytomegalovirus exposure and HLA in healthy donors. The study ran its PCR with 60 Vbeta and 13 Jbeta primers. TCRdb keeps only in-frame clones here, not all; method: immunoSEQ multiplex PCR. The sample contains approximately 130,000 clones, 65% to 80% of which appear only once. Sequenced material: PBMCs. The receptors derive from a man between 18 and 29 years old in good health and CMV-seropositive.

A remark on this clone: The sample carries other DNA sequences with the same CDR3. This rearrangement joins TRBV5-6 to TRBJ2-1, with D perhaps TRBD1 (7 bases). This CDR3 has 18 residues. From germline, CDR1 is SGHDT and CDR2 YYEEEE. Trimming pared 5 bases from V and 4 bases from J, leaving 25 bases between. The DNA for the CDR3 is TGTGCCAGCAGTCCCCAGCCCAGGGGGGCGACCCTTTACAATGAGCAGTTCTTC. It yields the protein CASSPQPRGATLYNEQFF. Filled out from reference TRBV5-6 and TRBJ2-1, the complete variable domain reads DAGVTQSPTHLIKTRGQQVTLRCSPKSGHDTVSWYQQALGQGPQFIFQYYEEEERQRGNFPDRFSGHQFPNYSSELNVNALLLGDSALYLCASSPQPRGATLYNEQFFGPGTRLTVL.

This rearrangement joins TRBV2 to TRBJ2-7, with D unclear. V was cut by 5 bases and J by 6 bases, with 14 bases left in between. The V gene's germline CDR1 is SNHLY and CDR2 FYNNEI. The CDR3 sequence is 13 residues long. CDR3: CASSSKRQGEQYF. In nucleotides, the CDR3 is TGTGCCAGCAGTTCCAAGAGACAAGGCGAGCAGTACTTC.

This clone occurred a few times. This chain joins TRBV6-1 and TRBJ1-2, with 9 nucleotides matching TRBD1. CDR1 MNHNS and CDR2 SASEGT come from the germline V gene. The CDR3 contains 14 residues. Trimming removed 8 bases from V and 6 bases from J; junction bases left unmatched: 10. The CDR3 spells CASWDWDREDGYTF. The CDR3 DNA follows: TGTGCCAGCTGGGATTGGGACAGGGAGGATGGCTACACCTTC.

V usage is TRBV6-1 and J usage is TRBJ1-1; D not certain. The CDR3 contains 15 residues. Trimming removed 2 bases from V and 3 bases from J, with 13 bases in between. Germline V gene data show CDR1 as MNHNS and CDR2 as SASEGT. The CDR3 region has the DNA TGTGCCAGCAGTGAAAGAGGCCCTCCGGACACTGAAGCTTTCTTT. Translating gives CASSERGPPDTEAFF.

This clone was counted between two and nine times. J is TRBJ1-3 and V is TRBV30; the D gene is possibly TRBD1 (6 bases). V was cut by 0 bases and J by 3 bases, with 12 bases left in between. In germline, CDR1 is GTSNPN, CDR2 SVGIG (reference sequence). The CDR3 spans 15 residues. CDR3 region: CAWSVQGVGGNTIYF. For the CDR3, the DNA is TGTGCCTGGAGTGTACAGGGAGTCGGTGGAAACACCATATATTTT.

This clone came up a few times. The V gene is TRBV28, the J gene TRBJ2-3; D is unresolved. The V gene's germline CDR1 is MDHEN and CDR2 SYDVKM. The CDR3 covers 10 residues. Trimming removed 7 bases from V and 4 bases from J, with 3 bases in between. In DNA form, the CDR3 reads TGTGCCAGCAACTCAGATACGCAGTATTTT. This gives the protein CASNSDTQYF.

V usage is TRBV5-4 and J usage is TRBJ2-1; D not resolved. V was pared by 2 bases and J by 3 bases, with 6 bases between. This CDR3 region has 13 residues. Per the germline V gene, CDR1 is SGHNT and CDR2 is YYREEE (reference sequence). The CDR3 spells CASSFSHYNEQFF. The CDR3 coding sequence is TGTGCCAGCAGCTTTAGCCACTACAATGAGCAGTTCTTC. Drawing the rest from reference TRBV5-4 and TRBJ2-1, the complete variable domain is ETGVTQSPTHLIKTRGQQVTLRCSSQSGHNTVSWYQQALGQGPQFIFQYYREEENGRGNFPPRFSGLQFPNYSSELNVNALELDDSALYLCASSFSHYNEQFFGPGTRLTVL.

The chain joins TRBV30 to TRBJ2-7; 9 positions match TRBD1. V lost 2 bases, J lost 11 bases, and 16 bases stayed unmatched. This CDR3 spans 15 amino acids. CDR1 and CDR2 from the germline V gene are GTSNPN and SVGIG (reference sequence). CDR3 residues: CAWSPTGTGRPVEYF. The CDR3 DNA reads as TGTGCCTGGAGTCCCACGGGGACAGGGCGACCCGTGGAGTACTTC.

Only one count was recorded for this clone. The rearrangement uses TRBV19 and TRBJ2-5; maybe TRBD2 (5 bases). Trimming took off 3 bases at V and 3 bases at J, with 8 bases between the two ends. The CDR3 has 13 amino acids. CDR1 and CDR2 (germline): LNHDA, SQIVND (reference sequence). Here the CDR3 DNA reads TGTGCCAGTAGTATCCGGGGTGAAGAGACCCAGTACTTC. Translation gives CASSIRGEETQYF. The full variable domain, completed using reference TRBV19 and TRBJ2-5, is DGGITQSPKYLFRKEGQNVTLSCEQNLNHDAMYWYRQDPGQGLRLIYYSQIVNDFQKGDIAEGYSVSREKKESFPLTVTSAQKNPTAFYLCASSIRGEETQYFGPGTRLLVL.

With regard to this clone: This CDR3 is also generated by other DNA sequences in the sample. The CDR3 DNA sequence: TGTGCCAGCAGTTACTCGGGCAGAGTTAATGAAAAACTGTTTTTT. It yields the protein CASSYSGRVNEKLFF. The genes are TRBV6-5 and TRBJ1-4; D ambiguous. The CDR3 extends over 15 amino acids. Germline lookup yields CDR1 MNHEY and CDR2 SVGAGI. Trimming removed 0 bases from V and 4 bases from J, with 9 bases in between.

J is TRBJ1-2 and V is TRBV6-1, with TRBD1 as a possible D gene (6 bases). This CDR3 is built from 14 residues. Germline CDR1 and CDR2: MNHNS and SASEGT. V lost 2 bases and J 8 bases, leaving 15 bases between the germline ends. As DNA, the CDR3 is TGTGCCAGCAGTGAAAATTCAGGGGCTAGCGGCTACACCTTC. Protein: CASSENSGASGYTF.

The chain's CDR3 is CASSPPPGGVLTDTQYF. For the CDR3, the DNA is TGTGCCAGCAGCCCCCCTCCGGGGGGGGTTCTCACAGATACGCAGTATTTT. J is TRBJ2-3 and V is TRBV27, with 8 bases aligning to TRBD2. This CDR3 spans 17 amino acids. V gave up 6 bases and J gave up 2 bases; unmatched junction bases: 13. Germline CDR1 and CDR2: MNHEY and SMNVEV (reference sequence).

The rearrangement links TRBV29-1 to TRBJ1-2, with D maybe TRBD1 (5 bases). Trimming cost V 4 bases and J 4 bases, with 7 bases left between them. Germline assignment: CDR1 SQVTM and CDR2 ANQGSEA. This CDR3 contains 11 residues. The CDR3 spells CSVGRGYGYTF. In nucleotides, the CDR3 is TGCAGCGTTGGAAGGGGCTATGGCTACACCTTC.

The rearrangement joins TRBV6-5 to TRBJ1-2; D is perhaps TRBD1 (5 bases). The CDR3 extends over 13 amino acids. Per germline, CDR1 MNHEY and CDR2 SVGAGI. Trimming cost V 3 bases and J 3 bases, with 8 bases left between them. CDR3 sequence reads: CASSYSQDYGYTF. The DNA of the CDR3 is TGTGCCAGCAGTTATTCACAGGACTATGGCTACACCTTC.

The rearrangement links TRBV5-3 to TRBJ1-3, with D unclear. TRBV5-3 is an ORF, and what it does is uncertain. V was cut by 6 bases and J by 1 base, with 8 bases left in between. The CDR3 is 13 amino acids. This chain's CDR3 is CARNGISGNTIYF. The CDR3 nucleotides are TGTGCCAGAAACGGGATTTCTGGAAACACCATATATTTT.

The chain combines TRBV9 with TRBJ1-2, with D possibly TRBD1 on 5 matching bases. The CDR3 is 15 residues long. The germline gives CDR1 SGDLS, CDR2 YYNGEE. The V end lost 3 bases, the J end lost 0 bases, and 12 bases lay between the germline ends. The CDR3 reads CASSEGEEANYGYTF. For the CDR3, the DNA is TGTGCCAGCAGCGAAGGGGAGGAGGCTAACTATGGCTACACCTTC.

V and J are TRBV27 and TRBJ2-7; 9 bases line up with TRBD1. The CDR3 extends over 15 amino acids. Germline V gene data show CDR1 as MNHEY and CDR2 as SMNVEV (reference sequence). V lost 5 bases to trimming and J lost 5 bases; unmatched junction nucleotides: 10. Here the CDR3 DNA reads TGTGCCAGCAGTCAGCTTACAGGGGGCAGTAACGAGCAGTACTTC. This gives the protein CASSQLTGGSNEQYF.

This chain uses TRBV15 with TRBJ1-6, with unresolved D. V lost 8 bases, J lost 0 bases, and 11 bases lay in between. The CDR3 is 15 amino acids. CDR1 LNHNV and CDR2 YYDKDF come from the germline V gene (reference sequence). In DNA, the CDR3 is TGTGCCACCCAGACATTGAGCTCCTATAATTCACCCCTCCACTTT. Translated, it gives CATQTLSSYNSPLHF.

This sequence joins TRBV10-3 and TRBJ1-1; D perhaps matches TRBD1 (5 bases). CDR1 is ENHRY and CDR2 is SYGVKD in the germline V gene. The V end lost 7 bases, the J end lost 2 bases, and 11 bases lay between the germline ends. The CDR3 has 13 amino acids. CDR3: CAITRGVNTEAFF. Written as DNA, the CDR3 is TGTGCCATCACAAGGGGTGTTAACACTGAAGCTTTCTTT.

The chain employs TRBV11-2 and TRBJ2-7; D is possibly TRBD1 (5 bases). The germline gives CDR1 SGHAT, CDR2 FQNNGV. The V end was cut by 2 bases, the J end by 3 bases, with 11 bases between. The CDR3 extends over 14 amino acids. The CDR3, as DNA: TGTGCCAGCAGCTTACGGCGACAGTTCTACGAGCAGTACTTC. The encoded protein is CASSLRRQFYEQYF.

The chain recombines TRBV27 with TRBJ2-7; 12 nucleotides match TRBD2. After removal of 8 bases from V and 3 bases from J, the junction contained 2 bases not matched to a gene. There are 13 residues in the CDR3. Germline values: CDR1 MNHEY, CDR2 SMNVEV (reference sequence). The CDR3 region is CASQTSGSYEQYF. The CDR3, as DNA: TGTGCCAGCCAGACTAGCGGGAGCTACGAGCAGTACTTC.

In its sample, this clone was seen once. The V gene is TRBV6-1, the J gene TRBJ1-4, with TRBD1 as a possible D gene (6 bases). Germline CDR1 reads MNHNS; CDR2 reads SASEGT. CDR3 length: 14 amino acids. The V gene lost 2 bases and the J gene lost 6 bases, with 10 bases spanning the gap. CDR3 sequence: CASSERRGDEKLFF. DNA of the CDR3: TGTGCCAGCAGTGAACGCAGGGGTGATGAAAAACTGTTTTTT.